This T cell receptor beta chain was recorded in a study of T cell responses to AZD1222 COVID-19 vaccine. General study findings and limits: Regions 160-218 and 743-854 held dominance among vaccine-associated CD4 TCRs, which spanned spike. Baseline serostatus was positive in only six AZD1222 recipients. The study reported that nearly half of spike-specific TCRs target unmutated variant regions.

The CDR3 spans 15 residues. Germline lookup yields CDR1 LNHDA and CDR2 SQIVND (reference sequence). V was clipped by 4 bases and J by 2 bases; unmatched bases: 5. Assay: immunoSEQ multiplex PCR; the TCRdb copy retains only in-frame clones and omits some. Of around 80,000 clones in the sample, about 82% were seen once. For this clone: Antigen unknown.

The input for sequencing was peripheral blood, taken on day 0 of AZD1222 vaccination. The chain uses TRBV19 and TRBJ1-5; TRBD1 aligns across 7 bases. This TCR was recovered from an adult in good health. CDR3 nucleotides: TGTGCCAGTAGTACCCAGGGGGTGCGCAATCAGCCCCAGCATTTT. Its protein is CASSTQGVRNQPQHF.